Below are 7 T cell receptor beta chains sequenced from a single sample in a study of shared clonotypes between healthy human individuals. Sequencing used immunoSEQ multiplex PCR; TCRdb keeps in-frame clones, though not all of them. The table records 1,400,000 or so clones, just under 99% of them present only once. The sequencing sample was made of naive CD4+ T cells sorted from blood. The subset denotes: CD45RA+ positively selected. Receptor source: a man aged 25 to 40 in good health.

The chain joins TRBV18 to TRBJ2-3; D is unresolved. Germline V gives CDR1 KGHSH, CDR2 LQKENI. The CDR3 extends over 15 amino acids. Deletions cut 2 bases from V and 4 bases from J, with 13 bases between. The CDR3 here is CASSPMGKDPDTQYF. In nucleotides, the CDR3 is TGTGCCAGCTCACCAATGGGGAAGGATCCAGATACGCAGTATTTT.

This chain joins TRBV2 and TRBJ1-2; 10 bases map to TRBD1. This CDR3 has 15 amino acids. The V gene's germline CDR1 is SNHLY and CDR2 FYNNEI. After removal of 0 bases from V and 6 bases from J, the junction contained 4 bases not matched to a gene. CDR3 in DNA: TGTGCCAGCAGTGAAGCGGTGACAGGGGGCGATGGCTACACCTTC. It specifies CASSEAVTGGDGYTF.

This clone was detected only once. The V and J genes are TRBV14 and TRBJ2-7; 10 bases align to TRBD2. CDR3 length equals 16 residues. The J segment lost 3 bases and the V segment lost 2 bases, leaving 7 bases of the junction unmatched. CDR1 and CDR2 from the germline V gene are SGHDN and FVKESK. CDR3 residues: CASSQSSGRGSYEQYF. CDR3 bases: TGTGCCAGCAGCCAATCGAGCGGGAGGGGTAGCTACGAGCAGTACTTC.

CDR3 amino acids: CASSSTGVGEKLFF. The CDR3, as DNA: TGTGCCAGCAGCTCAACAGGGGTGGGAGAAAAACTGTTTTTT. The chain combines TRBV7-2 with TRBJ1-4; 7 bases agree with TRBD1. The CDR3 spans 14 residues. V trimming: 4 bases; J trimming: 8 bases; junction bases outside the gene matches: 7. The V gene's germline CDR1 is SGHTA and CDR2 FQGNSA.

This rearrangement joins TRBV5-5 to TRBJ2-7; D remains unclear. Germline V gene data show CDR1 as SGHKS and CDR2 as YYEKEE (reference sequence). The CDR3 consists of 17 residues. V was cut by 3 bases and J by 2 bases, with 21 bases left in between. DNA for the CDR3: TGTGCCAGCAGCTCTCTAACCATGGGCTCAAGAACCTACGAGCAGTACTTC. It translates to CASSSLTMGSRTYEQYF.

The chain uses TRBV6-5 and TRBJ1-5, with a possible D match to TRBD1 (5 bases). Per the germline V gene, CDR1 is MNHEY and CDR2 is SVGAGI. Trimming removed 8 bases at V and 5 bases at J, with 16 bases between. This CDR3 region has 14 residues. As DNA, the CDR3 is TGTGCCAGCTCCCCCGGGACTTTCTATCAGCCCCAGCATTTT. Its translation: CASSPGTFYQPQHF.

The V call is TRBV28, the J call TRBJ2-7; weak D call: TRBD1 (6 bases). V was trimmed by 7 bases and J by 2 bases, leaving 21 bases between them. Germline V gene lookup returns CDR1 MDHEN and CDR2 SYDVKM. The CDR3 length is 16 residues. CDR3 residues: CASNPGDTPNPYEQYF. CDR3 nucleotides: TGTGCCAGCAACCCTGGGGACACCCCGAATCCCTACGAGCAGTACTTC.